This T cell receptor (beta chain) was captured in a study of blood T cell repertoires in COVID-19. Produced via immunoSEQ multiplex PCR; TCRdb's table is partial and in-frame only. Of about 99,000 clones in the sample, roughly 80% were seen once. There are 14 residues in the CDR3. Germline values: CDR1 KGHSY, CDR2 FQNENV. V lost 3 bases, J lost 4 bases, and 10 bases lay in between. This receptor was taken from a man in his 60s with acute or convalescent COVID-19. The sequenced sample was peripheral blood. The chain combines TRBV16 with TRBJ1-3, with D maybe TRBD1 (5 bases). CDR3 nucleotide sequence: TGTGCCAGCAGCCAGGGGACTTCAGGAAACACCATATATTTT. Translation gives CASSQGTSGNTIYF.